These 13 T cell receptor beta chains share one sample of origin, sequenced in a study of blood T cell repertoires in COVID-19. The method was immunoSEQ multiplex PCR; TCRdb's version includes in-frame clones alone and lacks a portion of them. This sample has about 170,000 clones, with 79% found just once. The sequencing sample was made of PBMCs or T cells enriched from blood (not recorded which). These receptors came from a woman aged 70-85 years in a cohort exposed to, infected with or recovered from COVID-19 (not recorded which).

The chain is built from TRBV7-2 and TRBJ1-5; D is unclear. This CDR3 is built from 18 residues. The V end lost 3 bases, the J end lost 0 bases, and 18 bases lay between the germline ends. Germline CDR1 SGHTA, CDR2 FQGNSA. The CDR3, as DNA: TGTGCCAGCAGCTTGGGGAGAACCAGACCTTATAGCAATCAGCCCCAGCATTTT. Its translation: CASSLGRTRPYSNQPQHF.

The rearrangement links TRBV10-3 to TRBJ1-5; 8 nucleotides line up with TRBD1. Germline trimming cut 3 bases from V and 5 bases from J; bases unmatched to any gene: 9. In germline, CDR1 is ENHRY, CDR2 SYGVKD. The CDR3 contains 16 residues. The DNA for the CDR3 is TGTGCCATCAGTGACGGCAGGGGGCGAAACTATCAGCCCCAGCATTTT. Translated, it gives CAISDGRGRNYQPQHF.

The chain uses TRBV19 and TRBJ1-5; D ambiguous. The V and J ends lost 4 bases and 0 bases respectively, with 10 bases between them. The CDR3 consists of 15 residues. CDR1 and CDR2 from the germline V gene are LNHDA and SQIVND (reference sequence). The CDR3 DNA reads TGTGCCAGTAGTAGCGGAACTATTAGCAATCAGCCCCAGCATTTT. This codes for CASSSGTISNQPQHF. Using reference TRBV19 and TRBJ1-5 for the parts outside the CDR3, the full variable domain is DGGITQSPKYLFRKEGQNVTLSCEQNLNHDAMYWYRQDPGQGLRLIYYSQIVNDFQKGDIAEGYSVSREKKESFPLTVTSAQKNPTAFYLCASSSGTISNQPQHFGDGTRLSIL.

The chain couples TRBV4-1 to TRBJ2-1; D is unclear. The CDR3 covers 16 residues. Trimming removed 3 bases at V and 1 base at J, with 13 bases between. Germline V gene lookup returns CDR1 MGHRA and CDR2 YSYEKL. Here the CDR3 DNA reads TGCGCCAGCAGCCACCCGTCTAGTGGGTCCTACAATGAGCAGTTCTTC. Its protein is CASSHPSSGSYNEQFF.

This chain uses TRBV5-1 with TRBJ2-5, with 11 bases that match TRBD2. Germline V gives CDR1 SGHRS, CDR2 YFSETQ. This CDR3 region has 14 residues. With 0 bases clipped from V and 5 bases from J, the junction kept 0 bases outside the gene matches. DNA of the CDR3: TGCGCCAGCAGCTTGGGGACTAGCGGGGAGACCCAGTACTTC. It encodes CASSLGTSGETQYF.

This sequence joins TRBV27 and TRBJ2-1; a possible D gene is TRBD2 (5 bases). The CDR3 is made up of 14 amino acids. Trimming took off 5 bases at V and 4 bases at J, with 12 bases between the two ends. CDR1 is MNHEY and CDR2 is SMNVEV in the germline V gene (reference sequence). In DNA, the CDR3 is TGTGCCAGCAGTCCAAGCGGTTATTACAATGAGCAGTTCTTC. Protein: CASSPSGYYNEQFF.

This clone was detected only a few times. The chain recombines TRBV5-1 with TRBJ2-7; a weak D match, TRBD1 (5 bases). This CDR3 region has 14 residues. Trimming cost V 4 bases and J 5 bases, with 16 bases left between them. Germline CDR1 SGHRS, CDR2 YFSETQ. Here the CDR3 DNA reads TGCGCCAGCAGCAAGGGGTACACGGTCGACGAGCAGTACTTC. Translating it yields CASSKGYTVDEQYF.

This chain connects TRBV12-3 or TRBV12-4 to TRBJ1-1; D is uncertain. This CDR3 has 11 residues. V lost 7 bases to trimming and J lost 10 bases, with 13 bases between them. The CDR3 here is CASTPRVGAFF. CDR3 DNA: TGTGCCAGCACCCCGAGGGTGGGAGCTTTCTTT.

This clone was counted once. The V gene is TRBV7-2, the J gene TRBJ1-6; D remains ambiguous. Trimming took 2 bases from V and 6 from J, leaving 8 bases between them. Germline V gene data show CDR1 as SGHTA and CDR2 as FQGNSA. CDR3 length: 14 residues. The CDR3, as DNA: TGTGCCAGCAGCTTACAACCCAGTAATTCACCCCTCCACTTT. Protein product: CASSLQPSNSPLHF. Together with reference TRBV7-2 and TRBJ1-6, the CDR3 gives the full variable domain: GAGVSQSPSNKVTEKGKDVELRCDPISGHTALYWYRQSLGQGLEFLIYFQGNSAPDKSGLPSDRFSAERTGGSVSTLTIQRTQQEDSAVYLCASSLQPSNSPLHFGNGTRLTVT.

V and J are TRBV5-4 and TRBJ2-1; TRBD1 might be the D (5 bases). The V gene's germline CDR1 is SGHNT and CDR2 YYREEE (reference sequence). The V gene lost 4 bases and the J gene lost 8 bases, with 13 bases spanning the gap. This CDR3 is 13 amino acids long. The CDR3 DNA reads TGTGCCAGCAGCATTCGTCTAGGGGATGAGCAGTTCTTC. As protein: CASSIRLGDEQFF.

V gene TRBV6-6 combines with J gene TRBJ2-3, with a tentative D call TRBD2 (5 bases). With 0 bases removed from V and 0 bases from J, the gap between germline ends came to 10 bases. Germline-derived CDR1 and CDR2 are MNHNY and SVGAGI (reference sequence). The CDR3 is made up of 16 amino acids. DNA for the CDR3: TGTGCCAGCAGTTACTCAGACTACCCTAGCACAGATACGCAGTATTTT. Encoded protein: CASSYSDYPSTDTQYF.

The gene calls are TRBV6-2 or TRBV6-3 and TRBJ2-1; D possibly corresponds to TRBD1 (5 bases). The V gene's germline CDR1 is MNHEY and CDR2 SVGEGT. Trimming cost V 5 bases and J 5 bases, with 19 bases left between them. This CDR3 comprises 16 residues. The CDR3 loop is CASSRPSRTWDNEQFF. As DNA, the CDR3 is TGTGCCAGCAGTCGACCGTCACGGACATGGGACAATGAGCAGTTCTTC.

The chain has TRBV5-1 and TRBJ2-1; 10 nucleotides match TRBD2. After removal of 4 bases from V and 6 bases from J, the junction contained 10 bases not matched to a gene. CDR1 and CDR2 (germline): SGHRS, YFSETQ. There are 16 residues in the CDR3. The CDR3 DNA follows: TGCGCCAGCAGCGTGTTAGCGGGAGGTGGAACCAATGAGCAGTTCTTC. It translates to CASSVLAGGGTNEQFF.